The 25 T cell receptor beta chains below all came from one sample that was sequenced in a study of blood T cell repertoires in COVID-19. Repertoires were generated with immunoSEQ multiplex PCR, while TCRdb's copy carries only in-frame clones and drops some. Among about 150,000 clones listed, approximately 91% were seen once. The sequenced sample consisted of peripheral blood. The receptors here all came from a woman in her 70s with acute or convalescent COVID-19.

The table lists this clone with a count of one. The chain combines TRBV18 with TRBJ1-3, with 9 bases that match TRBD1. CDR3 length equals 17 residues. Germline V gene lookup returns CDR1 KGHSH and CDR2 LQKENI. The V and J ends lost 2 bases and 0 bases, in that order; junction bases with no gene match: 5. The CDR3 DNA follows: TGTGCCAGCTCACCAAGCCTGACAGGGGGCTCTGGAAACACCATATATTTT. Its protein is CASSPSLTGGSGNTIYF.

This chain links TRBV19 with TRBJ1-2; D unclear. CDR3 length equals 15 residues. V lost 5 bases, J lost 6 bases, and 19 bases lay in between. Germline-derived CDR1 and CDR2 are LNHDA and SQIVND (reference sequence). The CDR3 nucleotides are TGTGCCAGTAGTCCCTGGGAGGCGTTAATGAATGGCTACACCTTC. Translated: CASSPWEALMNGYTF.

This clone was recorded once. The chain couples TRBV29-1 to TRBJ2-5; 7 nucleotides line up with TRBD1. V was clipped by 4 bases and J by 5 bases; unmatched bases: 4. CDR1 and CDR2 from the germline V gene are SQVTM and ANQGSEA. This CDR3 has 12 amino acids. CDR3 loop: CSVGLQGETQYF. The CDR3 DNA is TGCAGCGTTGGGTTACAGGGGGAGACCCAGTACTTC.

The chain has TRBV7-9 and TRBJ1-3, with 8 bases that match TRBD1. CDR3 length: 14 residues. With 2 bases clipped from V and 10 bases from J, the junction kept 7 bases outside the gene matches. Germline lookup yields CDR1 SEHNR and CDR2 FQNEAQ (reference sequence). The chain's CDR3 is CASSLIGQGGTIYF. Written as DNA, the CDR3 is TGTGCCAGCAGCTTAATCGGACAGGGTGGGACCATATATTTT.

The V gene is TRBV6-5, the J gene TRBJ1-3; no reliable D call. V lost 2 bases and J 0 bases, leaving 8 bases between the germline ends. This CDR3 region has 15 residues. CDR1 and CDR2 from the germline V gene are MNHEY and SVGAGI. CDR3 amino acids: CASSYRQSSGNTIYF. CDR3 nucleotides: TGTGCCAGCAGTTACCGACAAAGCTCTGGAAACACCATATATTTT.

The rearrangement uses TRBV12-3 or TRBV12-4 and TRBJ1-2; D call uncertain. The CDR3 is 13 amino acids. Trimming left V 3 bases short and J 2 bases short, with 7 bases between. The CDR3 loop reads CASSFRINYGYTF. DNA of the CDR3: TGTGCCAGCAGTTTCAGGATCAACTATGGCTACACCTTC.

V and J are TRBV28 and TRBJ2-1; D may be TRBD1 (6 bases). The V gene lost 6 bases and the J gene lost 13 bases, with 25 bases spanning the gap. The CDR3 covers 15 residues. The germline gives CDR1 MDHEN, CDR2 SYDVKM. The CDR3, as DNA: TGTGCCAGCAGCCTTACAGGGCGTACCCACTTAGGTCAGTTCTTC. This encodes CASSLTGRTHLGQFF.

CDR3 nucleotides: TGTGCCAGCAGCTTGTGGACAAATATGGGCAATCAGCCCCAGCATTTT. Translation gives CASSLWTNMGNQPQHF. J is TRBJ1-5 and V is TRBV5-6; D may be TRBD1 (5 bases). The V end lost 1 base, the J end lost 2 bases, and 13 bases lay between the germline ends. Per germline, CDR1 SGHDT and CDR2 YYEEEE. The CDR3 contains 16 residues.

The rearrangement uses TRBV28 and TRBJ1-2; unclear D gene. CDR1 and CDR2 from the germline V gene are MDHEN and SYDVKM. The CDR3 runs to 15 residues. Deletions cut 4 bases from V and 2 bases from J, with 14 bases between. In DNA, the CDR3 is TGTGCCAGCAGTTATTCCGACACACACAACTATGGCTACACCTTC. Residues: CASSYSDTHNYGYTF.

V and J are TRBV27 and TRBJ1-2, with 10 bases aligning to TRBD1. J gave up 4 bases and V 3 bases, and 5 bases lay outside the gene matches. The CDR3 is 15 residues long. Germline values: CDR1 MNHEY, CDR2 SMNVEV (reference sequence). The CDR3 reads CASSFGTGDGYGYTF. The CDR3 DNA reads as TGTGCCAGCAGTTTCGGGACAGGGGACGGCTATGGCTACACCTTC.

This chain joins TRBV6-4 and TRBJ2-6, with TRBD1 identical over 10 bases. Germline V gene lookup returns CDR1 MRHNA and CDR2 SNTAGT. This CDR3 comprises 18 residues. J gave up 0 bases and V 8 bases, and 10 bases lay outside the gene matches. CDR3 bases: TGTGCCAGCGACCGGGACAGGGGATTAGGCTCTGGGGCCAACGTCCTGACTTTC. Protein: CASDRDRGLGSGANVLTF.

The CDR3 sequence: CASSKTGTGDLYV. The CDR3 DNA reads as TGTGCCAGCAGCAAAACGGGGACAGGGGATTTGTACGTC. J is TRBJ2-7 and V is TRBV21-1; the table names TRBD1, a call not compared with the DNA. TRBV21-1 is reported as a pseudogene. The CDR3 has 13 residues.

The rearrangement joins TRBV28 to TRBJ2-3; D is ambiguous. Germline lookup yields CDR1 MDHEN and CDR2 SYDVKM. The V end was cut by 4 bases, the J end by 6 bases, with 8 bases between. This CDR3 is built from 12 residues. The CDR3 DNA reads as TGTGCCAGCAGTTCCCCGGGTGATACGCAGTATTTT. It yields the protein CASSSPGDTQYF.

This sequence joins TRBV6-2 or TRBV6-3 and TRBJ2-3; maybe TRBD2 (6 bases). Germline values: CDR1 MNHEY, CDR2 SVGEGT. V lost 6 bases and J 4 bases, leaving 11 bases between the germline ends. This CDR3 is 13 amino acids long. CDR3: CASSGWRADTQYF. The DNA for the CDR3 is TGTGCCAGCAGCGGCTGGAGGGCAGATACGCAGTATTTT.

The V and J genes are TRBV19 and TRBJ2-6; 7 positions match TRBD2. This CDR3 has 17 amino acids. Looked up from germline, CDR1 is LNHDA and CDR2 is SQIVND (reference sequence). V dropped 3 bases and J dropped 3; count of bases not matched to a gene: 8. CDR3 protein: CASSIRGVNSGANVLTF. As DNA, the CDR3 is TGTGCCAGTAGTATTCGGGGGGTAAACAGTGGGGCCAACGTCCTGACTTTC. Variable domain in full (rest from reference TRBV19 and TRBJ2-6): DGGITQSPKYLFRKEGQNVTLSCEQNLNHDAMYWYRQDPGQGLRLIYYSQIVNDFQKGDIAEGYSVSREKKESFPLTVTSAQKNPTAFYLCASSIRGVNSGANVLTFGAGSRLTVL.

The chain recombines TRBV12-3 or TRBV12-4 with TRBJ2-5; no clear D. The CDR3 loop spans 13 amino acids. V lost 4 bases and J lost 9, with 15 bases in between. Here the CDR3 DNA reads TGTGCCAGCAGTTACGTAACGAGCCAGGCCCAGTACTTC. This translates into CASSYVTSQAQYF.

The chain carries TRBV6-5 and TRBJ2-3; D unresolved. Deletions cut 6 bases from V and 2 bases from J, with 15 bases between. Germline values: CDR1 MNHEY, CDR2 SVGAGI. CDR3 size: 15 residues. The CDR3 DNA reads TGTGCCAGCAGACGCCAGACTTCCTTCACAGATACGCAGTATTTT. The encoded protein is CASRRQTSFTDTQYF.

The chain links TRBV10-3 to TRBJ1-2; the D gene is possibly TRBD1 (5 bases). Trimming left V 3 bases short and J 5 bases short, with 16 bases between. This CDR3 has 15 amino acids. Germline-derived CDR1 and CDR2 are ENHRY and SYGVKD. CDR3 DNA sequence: TGTGCCATCAGTGATCCCTCGCAGGGTGGTTATGGCTACACCTTC. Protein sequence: CAISDPSQGGYGYTF.

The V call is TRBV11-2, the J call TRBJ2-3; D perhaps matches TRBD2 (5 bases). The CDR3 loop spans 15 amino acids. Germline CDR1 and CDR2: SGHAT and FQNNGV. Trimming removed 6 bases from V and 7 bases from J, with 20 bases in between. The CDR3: CASSSGLAKGYTQYF. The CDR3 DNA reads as TGTGCCAGCAGTTCTGGACTCGCGAAAGGGTATACGCAGTATTTT. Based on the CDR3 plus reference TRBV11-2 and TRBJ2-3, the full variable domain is EAGVAQSPRYKIIEKRQSVAFWCNPISGHATLYWYQQILGQGPKLLIQFQNNGVVDDSQLPKDRFSAERLKGVDSTLKIQPAKLEDSAVYLCASSSGLAKGYTQYFGPGTRLTVL.

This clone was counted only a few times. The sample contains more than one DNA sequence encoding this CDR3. CDR3 coding DNA: TGCGCCAGCAGCTTGGACGGGAGCTCTGGAAACACCATATATTTT. It codes for CASSLDGSSGNTIYF. The V gene is TRBV5-1, the J gene TRBJ1-3; D uncertain. The V end was cut by 0 bases, the J end by 0 bases, with 7 bases between. In germline, CDR1 is SGHRS, CDR2 YFSETQ. The CDR3 runs to 15 residues.

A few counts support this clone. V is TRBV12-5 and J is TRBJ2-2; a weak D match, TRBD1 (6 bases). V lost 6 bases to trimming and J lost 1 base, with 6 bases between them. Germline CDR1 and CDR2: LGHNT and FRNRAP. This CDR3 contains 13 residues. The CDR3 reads CASGTGNTGELFF. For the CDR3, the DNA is TGTGCTAGTGGGACAGGGAACACCGGGGAGCTGTTTTTT. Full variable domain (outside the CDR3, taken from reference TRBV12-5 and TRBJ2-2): DARVTQTPRHKVTEMGQEVTMRCQPILGHNTVFWYRQTMMQGLELLAYFRNRAPLDDSGMPKDRFSAEMPDATLATLKIQPSEPRDSAVYFCASGTGNTGELFFGEGSRLTVL.

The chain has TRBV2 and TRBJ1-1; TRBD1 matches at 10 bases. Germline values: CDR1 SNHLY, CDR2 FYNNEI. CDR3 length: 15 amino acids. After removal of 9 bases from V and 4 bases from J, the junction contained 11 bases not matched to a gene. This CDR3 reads CARKTGTGVGTEAFF. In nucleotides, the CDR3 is TGTGCCAGAAAAACCGGGACAGGGGTTGGCACTGAAGCTTTCTTT.

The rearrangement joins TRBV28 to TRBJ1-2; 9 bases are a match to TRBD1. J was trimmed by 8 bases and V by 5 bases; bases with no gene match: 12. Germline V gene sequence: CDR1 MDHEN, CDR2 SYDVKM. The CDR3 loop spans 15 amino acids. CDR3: CASSTGTGLFRGYTF. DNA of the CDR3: TGTGCCAGCAGTACCGGGACAGGGCTTTTTCGGGGCTACACCTTC.

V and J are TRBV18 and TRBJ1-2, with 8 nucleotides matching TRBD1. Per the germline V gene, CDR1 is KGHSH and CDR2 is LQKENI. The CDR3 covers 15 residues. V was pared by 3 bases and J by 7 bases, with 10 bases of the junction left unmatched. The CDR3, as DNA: TGTGCCAGCTCACCGAATCAGGGGGCGGTTGGTGGCTACACCTTC. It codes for CASSPNQGAVGGYTF.

The CDR3 DNA sequence: TGCAGTGCTACCGTTTACTATGGCTACACCTTC. It codes for CSATVYYGYTF. The rearrangement joins TRBV20-1 to TRBJ1-2; D not resolved. CDR3 size: 11 residues. Germline V lookup: CDR1 DFQATT, CDR2 SNEGSKA (reference sequence). V was cut by 4 bases and J by 3 bases, with 6 bases left in between.